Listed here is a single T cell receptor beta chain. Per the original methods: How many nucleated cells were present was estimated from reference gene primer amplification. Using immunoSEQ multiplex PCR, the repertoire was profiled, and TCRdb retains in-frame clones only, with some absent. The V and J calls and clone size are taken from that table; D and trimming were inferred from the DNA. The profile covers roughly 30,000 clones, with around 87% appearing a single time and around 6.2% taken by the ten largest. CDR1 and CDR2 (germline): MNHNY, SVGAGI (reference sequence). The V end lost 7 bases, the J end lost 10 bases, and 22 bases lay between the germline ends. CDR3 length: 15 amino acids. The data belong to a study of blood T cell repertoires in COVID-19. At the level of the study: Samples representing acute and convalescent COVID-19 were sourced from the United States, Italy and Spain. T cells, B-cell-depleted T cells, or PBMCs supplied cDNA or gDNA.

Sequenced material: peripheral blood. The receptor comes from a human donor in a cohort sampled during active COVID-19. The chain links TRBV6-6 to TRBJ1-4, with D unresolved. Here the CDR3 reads CASNRPDGLVGKLFF. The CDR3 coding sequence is TGTGCCAGCAATCGACCGGACGGACTCGTAGGAAAACTGTTTTTT.